The 25 T cell receptor beta chains below all came from one sample that was sequenced in a study of blood T cell repertoires in COVID-19. Sequencing was performed with immunoSEQ multiplex PCR; in TCRdb, only in-frame clones are kept and a portion is missing. The sample lists fewer than 100,000 clones; around 86% were seen once. The sample consisted of peripheral blood. All receptors derive from a human donor in a cohort sampled during active COVID-19.

The V and J genes are TRBV7-8 and TRBJ1-2, with 8 nucleotides matching TRBD1. Germline assignment: CDR1 SGHVS and CDR2 FQNEAQ. The CDR3 totals 15 residues. Losses at the gene ends were 5 bases for V and 8 bases for J; bases not matched to a gene: 13. For the CDR3, the DNA is TGTGCCAGCAGCATCACCACCCGGACAGGGCTAGGCTACACCTTC. The encoded protein is CASSITTRTGLGYTF.

The J gene is TRBJ2-1, the V gene TRBV4-1, with D possibly matching TRBD1 (6 bases). Germline V lookup: CDR1 MGHRA, CDR2 YSYEKL. Trimming cost V 2 bases and J 9 bases, with 11 bases left between them. CDR3 length: 13 amino acids. CDR3 bases: TGCGCCAGCAGCCAAAGGGGGTTGGCTGAGCAGTTCTTC. Translating gives CASSQRGLAEQFF.

The chain links TRBV28 to TRBJ1-1; 8 bases are a match to TRBD1. CDR1 and CDR2 (germline): MDHEN, SYDVKM. The trim removed 5 bases at V and 6 bases at J, leaving 14 bases unmatched. The CDR3 spans 16 residues. The CDR3 here is CASSPGGDGSRPEAFF. The CDR3 DNA reads as TGTGCCAGCAGTCCAGGGGGCGATGGGTCTCGGCCTGAAGCTTTCTTT. The full variable domain, completed using reference TRBV28 and TRBJ1-1, is DVKVTQSSRYLVKRTGEKVFLECVQDMDHENMFWYRQDPGLGLRLIYFSYDVKMKEKGDIPEGYSVSREKKERFSLILESASTNQTSMYLCASSPGGDGSRPEAFFGQGTRLTVV.

The J gene is TRBJ1-1, the V gene TRBV18; perhaps TRBD1 as D (6 bases). The CDR3 runs to 14 residues. Germline CDR1 is KGHSH and CDR2 is LQKENI. CDR3 coding DNA: TGTGCTGCGAAAGGGGCGGGGGCCTACGGTGAAGCTTTCTTT. It yields the protein CAAKGAGAYGEAFF.

Only one count was recorded for this clone. V is TRBV5-6 and J is TRBJ2-3, with a weak D call TRBD2 (6 bases). The CDR3 is made up of 16 amino acids. V was clipped by 1 base and J by 2 bases, with 14 bases between them. Germline V gene sequence: CDR1 SGHDT, CDR2 YYEEEE. The CDR3 DNA reads as TGTGCCAGCAGCTTGCGAGGCGGGGCCCTCACAGATACGCAGTATTTT. Translated: CASSLRGGALTDTQYF.

The CDR3 loop is CASSLSSTSYEQYF. The CDR3, as DNA: TGCGCCAGCAGCTTGAGCTCAACCTCCTACGAGCAGTACTTC. The chain has TRBV5-1 and TRBJ2-7; the D is unclear. The CDR3 sequence is 14 residues long. CDR1 and CDR2 from the germline V gene are SGHRS and YFSETQ. Between the trimmed V and J ends, which lost 1 base and 0 bases, there was a span of 8 bases. The whole variable domain, filled in from reference TRBV5-1 and TRBJ2-7, reads KAGVTQTPRYLIKTRGQQVTLSCSPISGHRSVSWYQQTPGQGLQFLFEYFSETQRNKGNFPGRFSGRQFSNSRSEMNVSTLELGDSALYLCASSLSSTSYEQYFGPGTRLTVT.

The chain combines TRBV11-3 with TRBJ2-3; 13 nucleotides agree with TRBD2. V shed 4 bases and J 6 bases; nucleotides not matched to a gene: 7. CDR1 SGHNT and CDR2 YENEEA come from the germline V gene. The CDR3 is 16 residues long. The DNA of the CDR3 is TGTGCCAGCAGCTCGGTGACTAGCGGGGGGTCGGATACGCAGTATTTT. Amino acid sequence: CASSSVTSGGSDTQYF.

The V and J genes are TRBV30 and TRBJ1-5; 8 positions agree with TRBD1. Unmatched junction bases numbered 3, after V lost 5 bases and J lost 6 bases. CDR3 length equals 12 residues. Per germline, CDR1 GTSNPN and CDR2 SVGIG (reference sequence). CDR3 sequence reads: CAWGQGSQPQHF. The CDR3 region has the DNA TGTGCCTGGGGACAGGGCTCTCAGCCCCAGCATTTT.

The chain uses TRBV9 and TRBJ2-7, with 8 bases lining up with TRBD1. Germline V lookup: CDR1 SGDLS, CDR2 YYNGEE. The V segment lost 0 bases and the J segment 2 bases; nucleotides outside the gene matches: 4. The length of the CDR3 is 15 residues. CDR3 coding DNA: TGTGCCAGCAGCGTAGATGGGACAGGTCCCTACGAGCAGTACTTC. This translates into CASSVDGTGPYEQYF.

The V call is TRBV28, the J call TRBJ1-1; 7 positions agree with TRBD1. The J segment lost 6 bases and the V segment lost 6 bases, leaving 4 bases of the junction unmatched. The CDR3 covers 12 residues. Germline values: CDR1 MDHEN, CDR2 SYDVKM. In nucleotides, the CDR3 is TGTGCCAGCAGGGGTCAGGGGGCTGAAGCTTTCTTT. This gives the protein CASRGQGAEAFF. The variable domain in full, with the rest retrieved from reference TRBV28 and TRBJ1-1, is DVKVTQSSRYLVKRTGEKVFLECVQDMDHENMFWYRQDPGLGLRLIYFSYDVKMKEKGDIPEGYSVSREKKERFSLILESASTNQTSMYLCASRGQGAEAFFGQGTRLTVV.

The V gene is TRBV11-2, the J gene TRBJ2-2, with no clear D. With 5 bases removed from V and 7 bases from J, the gap between germline ends came to 8 bases. The CDR3 is 12 residues long. Germline-derived CDR1 and CDR2 are SGHAT and FQNNGV. The CDR3 DNA is TGTGCCAGCAGCGGGCGTGGCGGGGAGCTGTTTTTT. Its protein is CASSGRGGELFF.

This clone was observed a single time. V and J are TRBV6-5 and TRBJ1-4, with TRBD1 matching over 8 bases. After removal of 5 bases from V and 0 bases from J, the junction contained 2 bases not matched to a gene. Germline V gene lookup returns CDR1 MNHEY and CDR2 SVGAGI. The CDR3 length is 15 residues. This CDR3 is CASSNRGATNEKLFF. The CDR3 DNA follows: TGTGCCAGCAGTAACAGGGGGGCAACTAATGAAAAACTGTTTTTT.

This chain links TRBV5-5 with TRBJ2-3; D gene uncertain. Germline CDR1 is SGHKS and CDR2 is YYEKEE (reference sequence). CDR3 length equals 15 residues. Trimming took off 0 bases at V and 0 bases at J, with 8 bases between the two ends. In nucleotides, the CDR3 is TGTGCCAGCAGCTTGGACAGTCCTAGCACAGATACGCAGTATTTT. It encodes CASSLDSPSTDTQYF.

CDR3 residues: CASRTGTGRASSGNTIYF. The CDR3, as DNA: TGTGCCAGCAGAACCGGGACAGGGCGTGCGAGCTCTGGAAACACCATATATTTT. The chain uses TRBV2 and TRBJ1-3, with TRBD1 identical over 9 bases. V gave up 6 bases and J gave up 0 bases; unmatched junction bases: 12. Germline CDR1 and CDR2: SNHLY and FYNNEI. The CDR3 contains 18 residues. Looking up the rest from reference TRBV2 and TRBJ1-3 gives the full variable domain: EPEVTQTPSHQVTQMGQEVILRCVPISNHLYFYWYRQILGQKVEFLVSFYNNEISEKSEIFDDQFSVERPDGSNFTLKIRSTKLEDSAMYFCASRTGTGRASSGNTIYFGEGSWLTVV.

This chain uses TRBV9 with TRBJ2-6; 14 bases match TRBD2. This CDR3 is built from 19 residues. Germline V gene sequence: CDR1 SGDLS, CDR2 YYNGEE. V trimming: 4 bases; J trimming: 1 base; junction bases outside the gene matches: 7. CDR3 sequence reads: CASSPLGTSGGSGANVLTF. The CDR3 DNA is TGTGCCAGCAGCCCTTTGGGGACTAGCGGGGGTTCTGGGGCCAACGTCCTGACTTTC.

The J gene is TRBJ1-2, the V gene TRBV7-8, with TRBD1 matching 7 bases. This CDR3 comprises 13 residues. V trimming: 2 bases; J trimming: 8 bases; junction bases outside the gene matches: 5. CDR1 SGHVS and CDR2 FQNEAQ come from the germline V gene. DNA for the CDR3: TGTGCCAGCAGCTTAAGGACAGGCGGAGGCTACACCTTC. Protein: CASSLRTGGGYTF.

The chain has TRBV5-5 and TRBJ1-1; 9 nucleotides align to TRBD1. In germline, CDR1 is SGHKS, CDR2 YYEKEE (reference sequence). The CDR3 runs to 15 residues. The V segment lost 2 bases and the J segment 4 bases; nucleotides outside the gene matches: 6. The CDR3 region is CASSFLQGAGTEAFF. The CDR3 DNA reads as TGTGCCAGCAGCTTCCTACAGGGGGCCGGCACTGAAGCTTTCTTT.

The gene calls are TRBV9 and TRBJ1-6; D possibly corresponds to TRBD1 (5 bases). Trimming left V 0 bases short and J 7 bases short, with 17 bases between. CDR3 length equals 17 residues. The germline V gene encodes CDR1 SGDLS and CDR2 YYNGEE. CDR3 coding DNA: TGTGCCAGCAGCGTAGCAAGCGGGAACAGGAGGAATTCACCCCTCCACTTT. Translating gives CASSVASGNRRNSPLHF.

The chain joins TRBV10-1 to TRBJ2-1; TRBD2 matches 8 bases. There are 14 residues in the CDR3. Looked up from germline, CDR1 is WNHNN and CDR2 is SYGVQD (reference sequence). V was pared by 8 bases and J by 7 bases, with 10 bases of the junction left unmatched. The CDR3 spells CASSPPGGQNEQFF. In nucleotides, the CDR3 is TGCGCCAGCTCCCCCCCGGGGGGGCAAAATGAGCAGTTCTTC.

The rearrangement joins TRBV7-9 to TRBJ1-3, with D unclear. Germline CDR1 is SEHNR and CDR2 is FQNEAQ (reference sequence). This CDR3 has 16 amino acids. V lost 5 bases to trimming and J lost 0 bases, with 14 bases between them. CDR3 loop: CASSTRQRPSGNTIYF. CDR3 DNA sequence: TGTGCCAGCAGCACCCGGCAGAGGCCCTCTGGAAACACCATATATTTT. Drawing the rest from reference TRBV7-9 and TRBJ1-3, the complete variable domain is DTGVSQNPRHKITKRGQNVTFRCDPISEHNRLYWYRQTLGQGPEFLTYFQNEAQLEKSRLLSDRFSAERPKGSFSTLEIQRTEQGDSAMYLCASSTRQRPSGNTIYFGEGSWLTVV.

This chain uses TRBV29-1 with TRBJ1-5; 7 bases are a match to TRBD1. The length of the CDR3 is 13 residues. The germline CDR1 and CDR2 sequences are SQVTM and ANQGSEA. Germline trimming cut 4 bases from V and 3 bases from J; bases unmatched to any gene: 3. CDR3 bases: TGCAGCGTTGGAGACAGGGTCAATCAGCCCCAGCATTTT. This sequence encodes CSVGDRVNQPQHF.

The genes are TRBV7-3 and TRBJ2-7; the match to TRBD2 covers 11 bases. CDR1 SGHTA and CDR2 FQGTGA come from the germline V gene. The CDR3 extends over 15 amino acids. With 5 bases clipped from V and 5 bases from J, the junction kept 8 bases outside the gene matches. The CDR3 sequence is CASSIGLAGLDEQYF. The CDR3 coding sequence is TGTGCCAGCAGCATTGGACTAGCGGGTCTGGACGAGCAGTACTTC.

This chain uses TRBV4-1 with TRBJ2-7; 8 bases match TRBD1. The germline V gene encodes CDR1 MGHRA and CDR2 YSYEKL. V lost 1 base and J lost 1; bases outside the gene matches: 3. The CDR3 has 15 residues. CDR3 nucleotide sequence: TGCGCCAGCAGCCAAGGACAGGGGTATTCCTACGAGCAGTACTTC. Its translation: CASSQGQGYSYEQYF.

V usage is TRBV10-1 and J usage is TRBJ2-3; 8 bases are a match to TRBD2. This CDR3 contains 15 residues. The junction had 7 bases not matched to a gene; V was cut back by 1 base and J by 7 bases. Germline V lookup: CDR1 WNHNN, CDR2 SYGVQD (reference sequence). In DNA form, the CDR3 reads TGCGCCAGCAGTGAGTTAGGGACTAGGTCCAATACGCAGTATTTT. Translating it yields CASSELGTRSNTQYF.

A single count supports this clone. The CDR3 reads CASSLRDRANTEAFF. The DNA for the CDR3 is TGTGCCAGCAGCCTCCGGGACAGGGCGAACACTGAAGCTTTCTTT. The chain couples TRBV4-2 to TRBJ1-1; 9 nucleotides agree with TRBD1. With V trimmed by 4 bases and J by 1 base, 4 bases remained unmatched. The CDR3 runs 15 residues. Germline loops: CDR1 LGHNA, CDR2 YNFKEQ.